Following are 25 T cell receptor beta chains from one sample sequenced in a study of graft-versus-host responses after intestinal transplantation. These receptors' targets are unknown. Repertoires were generated with immunoSEQ multiplex PCR, while TCRdb's copy carries only in-frame clones and drops some. The sample carries some 110,000 clones, 93% recorded once. The sample was unstimulated CD8+ T cells sorted from spleen or lymph node cells, taken before transplant. Receptors originate from a human donor who was the organ donor for an intestinal transplant.

This rearrangement joins TRBV7-8 to TRBJ2-6; 9 positions agree with TRBD1. This CDR3 spans 17 amino acids. Germline lookup yields CDR1 SGHVS and CDR2 FQNEAQ. Trimming cost V 5 bases and J 1 base; bases outside gene matches: 6. The CDR3 is CASSLRGTGSGANVLTF. CDR3 DNA: TGTGCCAGCAGCCTTAGGGGGACAGGGTCTGGGGCCAACGTCCTGACTTTC.

The gene calls are TRBV9 and TRBJ1-2; 8 nucleotides line up with TRBD1. V lost 3 bases and J lost 6; bases outside the gene matches: 7. The CDR3 sequence is 14 residues long. CDR1 SGDLS and CDR2 YYNGEE come from the germline V gene. CDR3 loop: CASSEFGQGDGYTF. CDR3 in DNA: TGTGCCAGCAGCGAGTTTGGACAGGGAGATGGCTACACCTTC. The whole variable domain, filled in from reference TRBV9 and TRBJ1-2, reads DSGVTQTPKHLITATGQRVTLRCSPRSGDLSVYWYQQSLDQGLQFLIQYYNGEERAKGNILERFSAQQFPDLHSELNLSSLELGDSALYFCASSEFGQGDGYTFGSGTRLTVV.

The V and J genes are TRBV7-9 and TRBJ2-1; TRBD2 aligns across 7 bases. V was clipped by 4 bases and J by 6 bases; unmatched bases: 0. Germline values: CDR1 SEHNR, CDR2 FQNEAQ (reference sequence). The length of the CDR3 is 12 residues. CDR3 DNA: TGTGCCAGCAGCTGGACTAGCAATGAGCAGTTCTTC. Its translation: CASSWTSNEQFF.

This clone was counted a single time. The chain joins TRBV4-2 to TRBJ1-4; 7 bases match TRBD1. The CDR3 covers 16 residues. Trimming at V came to 2 bases and at J to 2 bases, leaving 5 bases not matched to a gene. Germline V gene sequence: CDR1 LGHNA, CDR2 YNFKEQ. The CDR3 sequence is CASSQSGGQTNEKLFF. The CDR3 bases are TGTGCCAGCAGCCAATCTGGGGGACAGACTAATGAAAAACTGTTTTTT.

This clone showed up just once. CDR3 sequence (DNA): TGCGCCAGCAGCCAAGTAGTCGAGTACGAGCAGTACTTC. Translation gives CASSQVVEYEQYF. V and J are TRBV4-1 and TRBJ2-7; D is unresolved. Germline lookup yields CDR1 MGHRA and CDR2 YSYEKL. V dropped 1 base and J dropped 4 bases, with 8 bases sitting between them. The CDR3 length is 13 residues.

The chain employs TRBV9 and TRBJ2-3; no reliable D call. The CDR3 length is 14 residues. Germline CDR1 SGDLS, CDR2 YYNGEE. V was shortened by 0 bases and J by 6 bases, with 11 bases between the two germline ends. The CDR3 DNA reads as TGTGCCAGCAGCGTAGAAGGCGTCGGGGATACGCAGTATTTT. Translating gives CASSVEGVGDTQYF.

The rearrangement links TRBV20-1 to TRBJ1-1, with D unclear. Trimming removed 1 base at V and 4 bases at J, with 4 bases between. The CDR3 is 11 residues long. From germline, CDR1 is DFQATT and CDR2 SNEGSKA (reference sequence). The CDR3 sequence is CSARVRTEAFF. The CDR3 bases are TGCAGTGCTAGAGTGCGCACTGAAGCTTTCTTT.

V and J are TRBV10-3 and TRBJ2-2; D ambiguous. CDR3 size: 12 residues. CDR1 ENHRY and CDR2 SYGVKD come from the germline V gene. V lost 8 bases and J 4 bases, leaving 8 bases between the germline ends. For the CDR3, the DNA is TGTGCCATCGGTGGACCCACCGGGGAGCTGTTTTTT. Translating gives CAIGGPTGELFF.

J is TRBJ2-1 and V is TRBV29-1; D unclear. CDR3 length equals 15 residues. Trimming removed 1 base at V and 3 bases at J, with 13 bases between. Germline V gene sequence: CDR1 SQVTM, CDR2 ANQGSEA. This CDR3 is CSVEGGSTVYNEQFF. CDR3 DNA sequence: TGCAGCGTTGAAGGGGGATCGACGGTCTACAATGAGCAGTTCTTC.

The chain is built from TRBV25-1 and TRBJ1-1; D gene ambiguous. In germline, CDR1 is MGHDK, CDR2 SYGVNS. V was pared by 4 bases and J by 8 bases, with 17 bases between. This CDR3 is built from 14 residues. CDR3 nucleotide sequence: TGTGCCAGCAGTGGAGACACCCAAGGTCGGGAAGCTTTCTTT. It encodes CASSGDTQGREAFF.

This clone was observed once. V gene TRBV2 combines with J gene TRBJ2-5, with 7 bases that match TRBD1. This CDR3 has 15 amino acids. Germline V gene sequence: CDR1 SNHLY, CDR2 FYNNEI. V trimming: 6 bases; J trimming: 4 bases; junction bases outside the gene matches: 11. CDR3 protein: CASSGGQVERETQYF. The CDR3 region has the DNA TGTGCCAGCAGCGGCGGACAGGTCGAGAGAGAGACCCAGTACTTC.

This chain links TRBV13 with TRBJ1-2; D not resolved. The CDR3 has 14 residues. The V gene's germline CDR1 is PRHDT and CDR2 FYEKMQ (reference sequence). The V end was cut by 6 bases, the J end by 4 bases, with 15 bases between. In DNA, the CDR3 is TGTGCCAGCAGTCACTACGTTAGTTCCTATGGCTACACCTTC. Translated, it gives CASSHYVSSYGYTF.

The V call is TRBV29-1, the J call TRBJ2-3; TRBD2 matches 7 bases. Germline V lookup: CDR1 SQVTM, CDR2 ANQGSEA. The CDR3 has 15 amino acids. With 1 base clipped from V and 4 bases from J, the junction kept 8 bases outside the gene matches. This chain's CDR3 is CSVEGGSPRADTQYF. CDR3 sequence (DNA): TGCAGCGTTGAAGGCGGGAGCCCCAGGGCAGATACGCAGTATTTT.

The chain joins TRBV7-9 to TRBJ2-2; no reliable D call. Trimming stripped 2 bases from V and 6 bases from J, with 4 bases between. CDR3 size: 12 residues. Germline lookup yields CDR1 SEHNR and CDR2 FQNEAQ (reference sequence). CDR3 residues: CASSLSAGELFF. In DNA form, the CDR3 reads TGTGCCAGCAGCTTATCGGCCGGGGAGCTGTTTTTT.

The chain joins TRBV19 to TRBJ2-3, with D maybe TRBD2 (6 bases). V lost 4 bases to trimming and J lost 4 bases, with 15 bases between them. Germline V gene lookup returns CDR1 LNHDA and CDR2 SQIVND (reference sequence). There are 15 residues in the CDR3. The CDR3 spells CASSSVGGGADTQYF. The CDR3 nucleotides are TGTGCCAGTAGTAGTGTAGGAGGAGGGGCAGATACGCAGTATTTT.

The chain links TRBV5-1 to TRBJ2-1; TRBD2 agrees at 8 bases. The CDR3 sequence is 16 residues long. With V trimmed by 6 bases and J by 2 bases, 10 bases remained unmatched. Germline loops: CDR1 SGHRS, CDR2 YFSETQ. The CDR3 DNA reads TGCGCCAGCATCCCCGGGGGGGACGGTACCTACAATGAGCAGTTCTTC. Its protein is CASIPGGDGTYNEQFF.

This clone has a handful of counts. The J gene is TRBJ1-3, the V gene TRBV2; 9 nucleotides align to TRBD1. The V gene's germline CDR1 is SNHLY and CDR2 FYNNEI. Trimming removed 5 bases from V and 3 bases from J; junction bases left unmatched: 8. CDR3 length equals 16 residues. CDR3 region: CASSPIQGAFGNTIYF. The CDR3 DNA sequence: TGTGCCAGCAGTCCTATACAGGGGGCCTTTGGAAACACCATATATTTT.

CDR3 DNA: TGTGCCAGCAGCGGACAACGGGCCGAAGTTTACAATGAGCAGTTCTTC. Its translation: CASSGQRAEVYNEQFF. The chain uses TRBV9 and TRBJ2-1; no clear D gene. Trimming removed 3 bases at V and 4 bases at J, with 17 bases between. CDR1 is SGDLS and CDR2 is YYNGEE in the germline V gene. This CDR3 comprises 16 residues.

The genes are TRBV6-1 and TRBJ2-7; D not certain. Germline CDR1 reads MNHNS; CDR2 reads SASEGT. With 8 bases removed from V and 0 bases from J, the gap between germline ends came to 5 bases. The CDR3 totals 11 residues. CDR3 amino acids: CASRTSYEQYF. For the CDR3, the DNA is TGTGCCAGCCGGACCTCCTACGAGCAGTACTTC.

This rearrangement joins TRBV25-1 to TRBJ2-3; D is ambiguous. The ends were cut back, 8 bases at V and 4 bases at J, with 7 bases in the middle. The germline V gene has CDR1 MGHDK and CDR2 SYGVNS. This CDR3 region has 11 residues. The CDR3 here is CASSIADTQYF. CDR3 nucleotide sequence: TGTGCCAGCTCTATAGCAGATACGCAGTATTTT.

This clone was seen a single time. The chain is built from TRBV25-1 and TRBJ2-2; 8 bases fit TRBD1. The CDR3 is 18 amino acids. The V gene's germline CDR1 is MGHDK and CDR2 SYGVNS. V was clipped by 0 bases and J by 1 base; unmatched bases: 7. The CDR3 bases are TGTGCCAGCAGTGAATACTGGACCGGGACAGGGAACACCGGGGAGCTGTTTTTT. Protein: CASSEYWTGTGNTGELFF.

This clone was seen once. The chain uses TRBV4-1 and TRBJ2-1; TRBD2 matches at 16 bases. J gave up 7 bases and V 1 base, and 1 base lay outside the gene matches. From germline, CDR1 is MGHRA and CDR2 YSYEKL. CDR3 length: 16 amino acids. The DNA of the CDR3 is TGCGCCAGCAGCCAAGCGGGACTAGCGGGAGGGAATGAGCAGTTCTTC. It translates to CASSQAGLAGGNEQFF.

The chain employs TRBV7-9 and TRBJ2-1; D unclear. CDR1 SEHNR and CDR2 FQNEAQ come from the germline V gene (reference sequence). Trimming took off 5 bases at V and 7 bases at J, with 9 bases between the two ends. There are 12 residues in the CDR3. CDR3 sequence reads: CASSQPGNEQFF. CDR3 in DNA: TGTGCCAGCAGCCAACCTGGTAATGAGCAGTTCTTC.

The V gene is TRBV7-2, the J gene TRBJ2-5; D is perhaps TRBD1 (5 bases). This CDR3 is 16 amino acids long. The V end lost 2 bases, the J end lost 2 bases, and 15 bases lay between the germline ends. CDR1 SGHTA and CDR2 FQGNSA come from the germline V gene. DNA of the CDR3: TGTGCCAGCAGCTTATTACCAGGGTTTATTCAAGAGACCCAGTACTTC. This translates into CASSLLPGFIQETQYF. Combining the CDR3 with reference TRBV7-2 and TRBJ2-5 gives the whole variable domain GAGVSQSPSNKVTEKGKDVELRCDPISGHTALYWYRQSLGQGLEFLIYFQGNSAPDKSGLPSDRFSAERTGGSVSTLTIQRTQQEDSAVYLCASSLLPGFIQETQYFGPGTRLLVL.

V and J are TRBV5-7 and TRBJ2-3; D not certain. TRBV5-7 is annotated as an ORF whose role is uncertain. V gave up 2 bases and J gave up 10 bases, with 11 bases separating them. The CDR3 spans 12 residues. CDR3: CASSFRSSAQYF. In DNA form, the CDR3 reads TGTGCCAGCAGCTTCAGGTCATCAGCGCAGTATTTT.